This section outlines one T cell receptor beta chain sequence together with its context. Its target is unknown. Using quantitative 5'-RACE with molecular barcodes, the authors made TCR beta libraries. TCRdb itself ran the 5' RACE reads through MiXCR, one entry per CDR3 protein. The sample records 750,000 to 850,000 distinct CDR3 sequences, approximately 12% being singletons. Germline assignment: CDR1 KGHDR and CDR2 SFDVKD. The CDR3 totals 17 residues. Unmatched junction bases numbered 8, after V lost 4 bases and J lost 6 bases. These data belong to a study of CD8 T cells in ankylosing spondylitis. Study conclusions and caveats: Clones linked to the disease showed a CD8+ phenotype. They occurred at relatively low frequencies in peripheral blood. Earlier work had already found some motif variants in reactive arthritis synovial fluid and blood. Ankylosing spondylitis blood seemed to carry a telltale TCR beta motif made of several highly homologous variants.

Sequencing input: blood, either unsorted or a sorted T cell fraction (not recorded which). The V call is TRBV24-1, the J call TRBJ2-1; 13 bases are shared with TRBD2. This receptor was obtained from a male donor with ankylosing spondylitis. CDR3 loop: CATSDPGTSGDFNEQFF. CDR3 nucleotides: TGTGCCACCAGTGACCCCGGGACTAGCGGGGACTTCAATGAGCAGTTCTTC.